The present T cell receptor beta chain was sequenced within a study of blood T cell repertoires in COVID-19. Overall study context: There were acute and convalescent COVID-19 samples, and they came from the United States, Italy and Spain.

Per the germline V gene, CDR1 is MDHEN and CDR2 is SYDVKM. This CDR3 spans 15 amino acids. The J segment lost 3 bases and the V segment lost 6 bases, leaving 7 bases of the junction unmatched. In the source study's methods: Using reference gene primer amplification, nucleated cell counts were estimated. Generated by immunoSEQ multiplex PCR, the TCRdb table keeps only in-frame clones and is missing some. D and trimming were read from the DNA, whereas the V and J calls and clone size are those reported in that table. The table lists around 83,000 clones, around 89% of them singletons. The gene calls are TRBV28 and TRBJ1-4, with 7 bases matching TRBD1. The TCR was taken from a man between 70 and 80 years old with active or convalescent COVID-19. Sequencing was performed on peripheral blood. CDR3 bases: TGTGCCAGCAGCGACTACGGGACAGCTAATGAAAAACTGTTTTTT. It encodes CASSDYGTANEKLFF.